This TCR beta chain was obtained from a study of T cells expressing NK-cell markers. Study at large: The TCR beta repertoires were obtained from sorted CD3+CD56+NKG2C+, CD3+CD56+NKG2C- and CD3+CD56-NKG2C+ T cells. Serological testing identified seven of the eight sequenced donors as HCMV-seropositive and one as seronegative.

As to this clonotype: What it recognizes is unknown.

The study's findings and limits: Among several donors, these clonotypes also ranked first in the CD3+CD56-NKG2C+ fraction.

The CDR3 has 16 residues. Germline CDR1 reads DFQATT; CDR2 reads SNEGSKA (reference sequence). The authors made TCR beta cDNA libraries by 5'RACE template switching. This switching added a universal primer site and UMIs. TCRdb reanalyzed the 5' RACE reads and collapses them to one entry per CDR3 protein, without DNA. This table lists 440,000 or so distinct CDR3 sequences. The specimen sequenced was blood T cells: a sorted CD56 or NKG2C T cell subset, CD4+ or CD8+ T cells, or bulk PBMC T cells (not recorded which). The gene calls are TRBV20-1 and TRBJ2-1; TCRdb designates TRBD1, a call that cannot be tested without DNA. The clonotype comes from a woman between 18 and 70 years old in good health. Here the CDR3 reads CSAHPGQKSSYNEQFF.